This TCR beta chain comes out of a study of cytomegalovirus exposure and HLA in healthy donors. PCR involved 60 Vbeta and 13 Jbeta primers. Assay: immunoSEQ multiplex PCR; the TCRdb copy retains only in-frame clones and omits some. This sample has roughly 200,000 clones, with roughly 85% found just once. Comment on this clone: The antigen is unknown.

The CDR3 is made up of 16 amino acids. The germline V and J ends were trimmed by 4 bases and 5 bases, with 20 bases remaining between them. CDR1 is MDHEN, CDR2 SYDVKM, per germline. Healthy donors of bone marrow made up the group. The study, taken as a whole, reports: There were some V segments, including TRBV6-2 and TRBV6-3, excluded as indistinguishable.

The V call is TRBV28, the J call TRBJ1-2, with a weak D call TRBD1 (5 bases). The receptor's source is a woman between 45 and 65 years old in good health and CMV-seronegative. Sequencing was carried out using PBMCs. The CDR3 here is CASSSTSRQISYGYTF. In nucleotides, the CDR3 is TGTGCCAGCAGTTCAACCTCTCGACAGATCTCGTATGGCTACACCTTC.